A selection of T cell receptor beta chains follows, all from one sample in a study of regulatory T cells in long-lasting Graves disease. TCRdb called the multiplex PCR reads again in MiXCR, with one record for every CDR3 protein. The sample lists roughly 700,000 distinct CDR3 sequences; about 30% were seen once. This specimen consisted of peripheral blood mononuclear cells (PBMCs), obtained when the disease was refractory, from a patient treated with antithyroid drugs. The receptors derive from a female donor with Graves disease. The CDR3 runs from the conserved cysteine through the conserved F or W. The D gene is left open where the match is weak. Expanded clones are given a class, and other clones once, few, many or no size at all.

len | abundance | j_gene | d_gene | v_gene | CDR3aa | CDR3nt
16 | NA | TRBJ2-7 | TRBD1 | TRBV6-1 | CASSRSMGTEQYEQYF | TGTGCCAGCAGTAGATCAATGGGGACAGAACAATACGAGCAGTACTTC
13 | once | TRBJ1-1 | NA | TRBV30 | CAWMGSLNTEAFF | TGTGCCTGGATGGGCAGCCTGAACACTGAAGCTTTCTTT
16 | NA | TRBJ2-5 | TRBD2 | TRBV20-1 | CSASGTASGSLETQYF | TGCAGTGCTAGCGGCACCGCCAGCGGGAGCTTGGAGACCCAGTACTTC
16 | few | TRBJ1-5 | TRBD1 | TRBV6-1 | CASSDRQGAGNQPQHF | TGTGCCAGCAGTGACCGACAGGGGGCAGGCAATCAGCCCCAGCATTTT
17 | NA | TRBJ2-1 | TRBD2 | TRBV27 | CASSPSTSSGRKNEQFF | TGTGCCAGCAGTCCCTCCACCTCTAGCGGGAGGAAGAATGAGCAGTTCTTC
15 | NA | TRBJ2-7 | NA | TRBV7-2 | CASSTTPGKKDEQYF | TGTGCCAGCAGCACAACACCCGGGAAGAAGGACGAGCAGTACTTC
14 | NA | TRBJ1-2 | NA | TRBV19 | CASQTSQGLYGYTF | TGTGCCAGCCAGACATCACAGGGCCTCTATGGCTACACCTTC
14 | many | TRBJ1-2 | NA | TRBV6-1 | CASSRTATDYGYTF | TGTGCCAGCAGTCGGACAGCCACCGACTATGGCTACACCTTC
15 | many | TRBJ1-5 | TRBD1 | TRBV12-3/TRBV12-4 | CASSMGQGNNQPQHF | TGTGCCAGCTCGATGGGACAGGGAAACAATCAGCCCCAGCATTTT
15 | NA | TRBJ1-6 | NA | TRBV20-1 | CSARGRTLLNSPLHF | TGCAGTGCTAGAGGAAGGACCCTCCTTAATTCACCCCTCCACTTT
12 | NA | TRBJ2-7 | NA | TRBV29-1 | CSVDNGPYEQYF | TGCAGCGTTGATAACGGTCCCTACGAGCAGTACTTC
16 | few | TRBJ1-3 | NA | TRBV13 | CASSLGTGSSGNTIYF | TGTGCCAGCAGCCTGGGGACGGGGAGCTCTGGAAACACCATATATTTT
15 | few | TRBJ2-4 | TRBD2 | TRBV13 | CASSYSGLAKNIQYF | TGTGCCAGCAGCTATAGCGGGCTAGCCAAAAACATTCAGTACTTC
17 | many | TRBJ2-2 | NA | TRBV12-3/TRBV12-4 | CASSLGGPGSGTGELFF | TGTGCCAGCAGTCTAGGGGGGCCCGGATCGGGGACCGGGGAGCTGTTTTTT
14 | NA | TRBJ2-7 | TRBD2 | TRBV7-9 | CASNPGTSGYEQYF | TGTGCCAGCAACCCCGGGACTAGCGGTTACGAGCAGTACTTC
15 | many | TRBJ1-2 | NA | TRBV2 | CASSELSVRGHGYTF | TGTGCCAGCAGTGAACTTAGCGTCCGGGGGCATGGCTACACCTTC
11 | NA | TRBJ2-7 | NA | TRBV29-1 | CSVALTYEQYF | TGCAGCGTTGCTCTTACCTACGAGCAGTACTTC
13 | NA | TRBJ1-2 | TRBD1 | TRBV6-1 | CASRGQVNYGYTF | TGTGCCAGCAGGGGACAGGTCAACTATGGCTACACCTTC
15 | few | TRBJ1-2 | TRBD1 | TRBV6-1 | CASSPDRVYNYGYTF | TGTGCCAGCAGTCCCGACAGGGTTTATAACTATGGCTACACCTTC
16 | few | TRBJ2-6 | NA | TRBV5-1 | CASSLDGALGANVLTF | TGCGCCAGCAGCTTGGACGGAGCTCTGGGGGCCAACGTCCTGACTTTC
12 | many | TRBJ2-7 | TRBD1 | TRBV20-1 | CSAGTDYYEQYF | TGCAGTGCTGGGACAGATTACTACGAGCAGTACTTC
15 | NA | TRBJ1-4 | NA | TRBV5-1 | CASSQDGGRGEKLFF | TGCGCCAGCAGCCAAGATGGGGGGAGAGGGGAAAAACTGTTTTTT
14 | few | TRBJ2-7 | TRBD1 | TRBV6-9 | CASSSYRGPYEQYF | TGTGCCAGCAGTTCGTACAGGGGCCCCTACGAGCAGTACTTC
14 | many | TRBJ1-2 | NA | TRBV2 | CASSELGRPYGYTF | TGTGCCAGCAGTGAATTGGGACGACCATATGGCTACACCTTC
16 | few | TRBJ2-5 | TRBD2 | TRBV20-1 | CSAPPRLAGIQETQYF | TGCAGTGCCCCGCCTCGACTAGCGGGAATCCAAGAGACCCAGTACTTC
13 | NA | TRBJ1-2 | NA | TRBV5-1 | CASSLGGSGDYTF | TGCGCCAGCAGCCTGGGGGGGTCCGGGGACTACACCTTC
14 | NA | TRBJ2-7 | TRBD2 | TRBV20-1 | CSAIRLAGSYEQYF | TGCAGTGCTATCAGACTAGCGGGTTCCTACGAGCAGTACTTC
14 | few | TRBJ2-5 | NA | TRBV29-1 | CSVPNRRYQETQYF | TGCAGCGTTCCTAATAGGCGGTACCAAGAGACCCAGTACTTC
15 | NA | TRBJ1-6 | TRBD1 | TRBV20-1 | CSAMETGQGHSPLHF | TGCAGTGCTATGGAGACCGGACAGGGTCATTCACCCCTCCACTTT
14 | few | TRBJ1-1 | NA | TRBV27 | CASSFERGWTEAFF | TGTGCCAGCAGTTTTGAGAGGGGGTGGACTGAAGCTTTCTTT
17 | NA | TRBJ2-2 | TRBD2 | TRBV9 | CTSSDPGGGRGTGELFF | TGTACCAGCAGCGACCCCGGAGGCGGGAGGGGTACCGGGGAGCTGTTTTTT
17 | NA | TRBJ1-2 | TRBD1 | TRBV20-1 | CSASGPGQGIWDYGYTF | TGCAGTGCTAGCGGTCCGGGACAGGGCATTTGGGACTATGGCTACACCTTC
15 | once | TRBJ1-2 | NA | TRBV3-1 | CASSQDGSKAYGYTF | TGTGCCAGCAGCCAAGACGGGTCCAAAGCCTATGGCTACACCTTC
16 | NA | TRBJ1-6 | NA | TRBV30 | CAWRATLQGGNSPLHF | TGTGCCTGGAGAGCTACTCTACAGGGTGGTAATTCACCCCTCCACTTT
14 | few | TRBJ2-2 | NA | TRBV7-9 | CASPTWSNTGELFF | TGTGCCAGCCCCACGTGGTCGAACACCGGGGAGCTGTTTTTT
18 | NA | TRBJ1-1 | TRBD1 | TRBV7-4 | CASSLVGQGAPLNTEAFF | TGTGCCAGCAGCTTAGTAGGGCAGGGGGCGCCTCTGAACACTGAAGCTTTCTTT
16 | few | TRBJ1-2 | NA | TRBV7-2 | CASSQTVGAGAYGYTF | TGTGCCAGCAGCCAAACCGTTGGGGCAGGGGCGTACGGCTACACCTTC
11 | many | TRBJ1-1 | NA | TRBV2 | CASAIATEAFF | TGTGCCAGCGCGATAGCCACTGAAGCTTTCTTT
14 | NA | TRBJ2-7 | NA | TRBV7-9 | CASSLPGFSDEQYF | TGTGCCAGCAGCTTACCAGGGTTCTCGGACGAGCAGTACTTC
17 | NA | TRBJ2-1 | TRBD2 | TRBV13 | CASSWLLAGVSYNEQFF | TGTGCCAGCAGCTGGTTACTAGCGGGAGTATCCTACAATGAGCAGTTCTTC
12 | NA | TRBJ1-1 | NA | TRBV3-1 | CVSSQEASEAFF | TGTGTCAGCAGCCAAGAGGCCAGTGAAGCTTTCTTT
14 | NA | TRBJ2-3 | TRBD1 | TRBV27 | CASSLGTGTDTQYF | TGTGCCAGCAGTTTGGGGACAGGGACGGATACGCAGTATTTT
13 | few | TRBJ1-5 | NA | TRBV3-1 | CASSQASHQPQHF | TGTGCCAGCAGCCAAGCCAGCCATCAGCCCCAGCATTTT
13 | many | TRBJ2-7 | NA | TRBV24-1 | CATSEGEGYEQYF | TGTGCCACCAGTGAGGGGGAAGGCTACGAGCAGTACTTC
17 | NA | TRBJ1-2 | NA | TRBV28 | CASSSPGAVGANYGYTF | TGTGCCAGCAGTTCACCTGGGGCGGTCGGAGCTAACTATGGCTACACCTTC
16 | once | TRBJ2-7 | TRBD2 | TRBV15 | CATSGWTSGRRDEQYF | TGTGCCACCAGCGGATGGACTAGCGGGAGGAGGGATGAGCAGTACTTC
15 | NA | TRBJ2-7 | TRBD2 | TRBV5-1 | CASSLGEGFVYEQYF | TGCGCCAGCAGCTTGGGGGAGGGTTTTGTCTACGAGCAGTACTTC
12 | NA | TRBJ2-7 | NA | TRBV30 | CAWDKLPYEQYF | TGTGCCTGGGACAAGTTACCCTACGAGCAGTACTTC
16 | NA | TRBJ2-7 | TRBD2 | TRBV6-1 | CASRRGSQTSGYEQYF | TGTGCCAGCAGAAGGGGGTCCCAGACTAGCGGATACGAGCAGTACTTC